The 25 T cell receptor beta chains below were found in one sample sequenced in a study of T-cell memory formation after mild COVID-19. MiXCR, run by TCRdb on the 5' RACE reads, gives a single entry per CDR3 protein. The repertoire has roughly 400,000 distinct CDR3 sequences, roughly 15% of them found once; the top ten carry 20% to 25%. The source material was PBMCs or a T cell subset sorted from them (not recorded which). These receptors were collected from a man aged 18 to 30 who had mild COVID-19 (a few samples of this study predate the infection). Cell type and time point are not known.

In this sample, this clonotype turned up a few times. The chain has TRBV24-1 and TRBJ1-6; unclear D gene. The CDR3 totals 15 residues. V was trimmed by 6 bases and J by 6 bases, leaving 14 bases between them. Per the germline V gene, CDR1 is KGHDR and CDR2 is SFDVKD. The CDR3 is CATSLQNLPNSPLHF. The CDR3 DNA is TGTGCCACCAGTCTCCAGAATTTGCCTAATTCACCCCTCCACTTT.

The chain carries TRBV18 and TRBJ1-1; no reliable D call. This CDR3 comprises 14 residues. Germline V gene lookup returns CDR1 KGHSH and CDR2 LQKENI. The V end was cut by 3 bases, the J end by 10 bases, with 18 bases between. The CDR3 nucleotides are TGTGCCAGCTCACCCACCGACAAGGAGGCGGGAGCTTTCTTT. Translating gives CASSPTDKEAGAFF.

This chain joins TRBV4-3 and TRBJ2-7; 8 bases are shared with TRBD1. Germline V gives CDR1 LGHNA, CDR2 YSLEER. This CDR3 has 16 residues. Losses at the gene ends were 4 bases for V and 2 bases for J; bases not matched to a gene: 10. CDR3 in DNA: TGCGCCAGCAGCCCGTCCCGGGACAGGTTTCCCTACGAGCAGTACTTC. Protein product: CASSPSRDRFPYEQYF.

The CDR3 nucleotides read TGTGCCAGCAGCCGCCAGGGACTAGCCGGCGAGACCCAGTACTTC. Amino acid sequence: CASSRQGLAGETQYF. The rearrangement joins TRBV14 to TRBJ2-5, with 9 nucleotides matching TRBD2. Germline V gives CDR1 SGHDN, CDR2 FVKESK. This CDR3 has 15 residues. The ends lost 4 bases at V and 5 bases at J; junction bases unmatched: 8.

The chain joins TRBV19 to TRBJ2-7, with a tentative D call TRBD1 (6 bases). V was trimmed by 5 bases and J by 3 bases, leaving 11 bases between them. The CDR3 has 13 amino acids. The germline V gene encodes CDR1 LNHDA and CDR2 SQIVND (reference sequence). The CDR3 coding sequence is TGTGCCAGTAGTGCAGGACAGCTCTACGAGCAGTACTTC. Translation gives CASSAGQLYEQYF.

This clonotype has just a few counts. The chain links TRBV5-1 to TRBJ1-5, with D tentatively TRBD1 (5 bases). The CDR3 covers 15 residues. Germline CDR1 and CDR2: SGHRS and YFSETQ. V was trimmed by 0 bases and J by 1 base, leaving 8 bases between them. This CDR3 reads CASSLASGSNQPQHF. The DNA of the CDR3 is TGCGCCAGCAGCTTGGCATCAGGGAGCAATCAGCCCCAGCATTTT.

The CDR3 nucleotides are TGTGCCAGCAGCCCGGAAAGAGGGTACGGCTACACCTTC. This translates into CASSPERGYGYTF. This chain uses TRBV5-4 with TRBJ1-2; D is uncertain. Germline V CDR1 and CDR2: SGHNT, YYREEE (reference sequence). The ends were cut back, 4 bases at V and 8 bases at J, with 15 bases in the middle. The CDR3 is made up of 13 amino acids.

The V call is TRBV6-1, the J call TRBJ1-4; 9 positions match TRBD1. The CDR3 is made up of 15 amino acids. Germline-derived CDR1 and CDR2 are MNHNS and SASEGT. J gave up 8 bases and V 3 bases, and 7 bases lay outside the gene matches. The CDR3 nucleotides are TGTGCCAGCAGTGAGTCGACAGGGGGACGAGAAAAACTGTTTTTT. Protein sequence: CASSESTGGREKLFF.

This clonotype was detected only once. A much larger clone lies a single base off, so this may be a read error. This chain joins TRBV6-6 and TRBJ1-1; D ambiguous. This CDR3 contains 13 residues. Per the germline V gene, CDR1 is MNHNY and CDR2 is SVGAGI (reference sequence). The CDR3, as DNA: TGTGCCAGCAGTCGTGAAAGGGCGACTGAAGCTCTCTTT. It encodes CASSRERATEALF.

The gene calls are TRBV12-3 or TRBV12-4 and TRBJ2-1; D is uncertain. This CDR3 has 14 amino acids. Trimming removed 6 bases at V and 4 bases at J, with 13 bases between. The CDR3 DNA follows: TGTGCCAGCAGCTACAGAATAGTTTACAATGAGCAGTTCTTC. This encodes CASSYRIVYNEQFF.

The rearrangement uses TRBV6-1 and TRBJ1-5; no definite D call. Germline values: CDR1 MNHNS, CDR2 SASEGT. The V gene lost 5 bases and the J gene lost 3 bases, with 14 bases spanning the gap. This CDR3 has 15 amino acids. The CDR3 loop reads CASSIRPLINQPQHF. In DNA form, the CDR3 reads TGTGCCAGCAGTATCCGCCCCCTGATCAATCAGCCCCAGCATTTT.

The chain carries TRBV21-1 and TRBJ1-5; the tabulated D call, TRBD1, remains unverified against the DNA. TRBV21-1 is termed a pseudogene. There are 16 residues in the CDR3. The CDR3 nucleotides are TGTGCCAGCGATGAGGCGGGGGCAAAAGCAAATCAGCCCCAGCATTTT. Translation: CASDEAGAKANQPQHF.

The V call is TRBV6-2 or TRBV6-3, the J call TRBJ2-7; D is unresolved. The CDR3 spans 14 residues. CDR1 and CDR2 from the germline V gene are MNHEY and SVGEGT. The ends were cut back, 5 bases at V and 2 bases at J, with 13 bases in the middle. The CDR3 is CASSLRANPYEQYV. The CDR3 coding sequence is TGTGCCAGCAGTCTTAGGGCAAATCCCTACGAGCAGTACGTC.

This clonotype was seen at least ten times. V is TRBV11-2 and J is TRBJ2-7; D uncertain. V shed 1 base and J shed 3 bases, with 4 bases lying between them. The CDR3 has 12 residues. Germline V gene sequence: CDR1 SGHAT, CDR2 FQNNGV. The DNA for the CDR3 is TGTGCCAGCAGCTTAGTGGGCTACGAGCAGTACTTC. This gives the protein CASSLVGYEQYF.

This clonotype was recorded a few times. V usage is TRBV7-8 and J usage is TRBJ2-3; D perhaps matches TRBD2 (5 bases). V was clipped by 8 bases and J by 2 bases, with 11 bases between them. CDR3 length equals 13 residues. Per the germline V gene, CDR1 is SGHVS and CDR2 is FQNEAQ. CDR3 sequence reads: CASQRRLTDTQYF. As DNA, the CDR3 is TGTGCCAGCCAGCGGCGACTCACAGATACGCAGTATTTT.

The chain's CDR3 is CASSLAIRTGDLDEQFF. The CDR3 DNA is TGCGCCAGCAGCTTGGCGATTAGGACAGGGGATTTAGATGAGCAGTTCTTC. V usage is TRBV5-1 and J usage is TRBJ2-1, with 9 bases lining up with TRBD1. Germline trimming cut 0 bases from V and 8 bases from J; bases unmatched to any gene: 12. Germline V gene lookup returns CDR1 SGHRS and CDR2 YFSETQ. The CDR3 is made up of 17 amino acids.

This clonotype has only a few counts. V usage is TRBV29-1 and J usage is TRBJ1-1; TRBD1 might be the D (5 bases). The CDR3 consists of 15 residues. Looked up from germline, CDR1 is SQVTM and CDR2 is ANQGSEA. Trimming stripped 6 bases from V and 1 base from J, with 18 bases between. Written as DNA, the CDR3 is TGCAGCGTCGACTCCCAGGGATCTACGAACACTGAAGCTTTCTTT. Its protein product is CSVDSQGSTNTEAFF.

This clonotype was observed a handful of times. V is TRBV4-1 and J is TRBJ2-5; D not resolved. V gave up 0 bases and J gave up 4 bases, with 12 bases separating them. The CDR3 totals 15 residues. The V gene's germline CDR1 is MGHRA and CDR2 YSYEKL. The CDR3 loop is CASSQDRFQAETQYF. For the CDR3, the DNA is TGCGCCAGCAGCCAAGATAGGTTTCAGGCAGAGACCCAGTACTTC.

The gene calls are TRBV4-1 and TRBJ1-2; 7 nucleotides line up with TRBD1. The length of the CDR3 is 13 residues. Trimming took 3 bases from V and 4 from J; bases not matched to a gene: 2. Per the germline V gene, CDR1 is MGHRA and CDR2 is YSYEKL. CDR3 nucleotide sequence: TGCGCCAGCAGCCAGACAGGGCGCTATGGCTACACCTTC. Amino acids: CASSQTGRYGYTF.

The table lists this clonotype with a count of one. The rearrangement joins TRBV21-1 to TRBJ1-2. TRBV21-1 is recorded as a pseudogene. This CDR3 is built from 16 residues. CDR3 bases: TGTGCCAGCAGCAAACGGGGAACTGGGCCCCTCTATGGCTACACCTTC. It is translated as CASSKRGTGPLYGYTF.

Ten or more counts support this clonotype. This sequence joins TRBV9 and TRBJ2-7; TRBD2 matches 7 bases. With 0 bases clipped from V and 6 bases from J, the junction kept 6 bases outside the gene matches. CDR1 is SGDLS and CDR2 is YYNGEE in the germline V gene. This CDR3 region has 14 residues. CDR3 bases: TGTGCCAGCAGCGTAGATGGGGGAGGGGTCGAGCAGTACTTC. This translates into CASSVDGGGVEQYF. The full variable domain, rest sourced from reference TRBV9 and TRBJ2-7, is DSGVTQTPKHLITATGQRVTLRCSPRSGDLSVYWYQQSLDQGLQFLIQYYNGEERAKGNILERFSAQQFPDLHSELNLSSLELGDSALYFCASSVDGGGVEQYFGPGTRLTVT.

In its sample, this clonotype was seen many times. The V call is TRBV12-3 or TRBV12-4, the J call TRBJ2-7; 10 positions agree with TRBD1. The CDR3 length is 15 residues. J gave up 3 bases and V 7 bases, and 9 bases lay outside the gene matches. CDR3 bases: TGTGCCAGCAATCCCCGGACAGGGGGTTACTACGAGCAGTACGTC. Encoded protein: CASNPRTGGYYEQYV.

This clonotype has a handful of counts. The chain links TRBV7-2 to TRBJ2-7, with D possibly TRBD1 on 6 matching bases. Germline V gene data show CDR1 as SGHTA and CDR2 as FQGNSA. V was shortened by 2 bases and J by 4 bases, with 18 bases between the two germline ends. The CDR3 has 16 amino acids. DNA of the CDR3: TGTGCCAGCAGCTTAAAACAGGGATTAGGGTCATACGAGCAGTACTTC. This codes for CASSLKQGLGSYEQYF.

The sample holds a few counts of this clonotype. This chain links TRBV6-5 with TRBJ1-2; D is undetermined. Germline V lookup: CDR1 MNHEY, CDR2 SVGAGI. Trimming took 6 bases from V and 5 from J, leaving 13 bases between them. This CDR3 has 13 amino acids. CDR3 region: CASSPMGSYGYTF. As DNA, the CDR3 is TGTGCCAGCAGCCCAATGGGGAGTTATGGCTACACCTTC.

The DNA for the CDR3 is TGCGCCAGCAGCTCGGGACAGGCTAACTCCTACGAGCAGTACGTC. It yields the protein CASSSGQANSYEQYV. The chain couples TRBV5-1 to TRBJ2-7; 8 bases align to TRBD1. The germline V gene has CDR1 SGHRS and CDR2 YFSETQ. The V segment lost 3 bases and the J segment 0 bases; nucleotides outside the gene matches: 5. This CDR3 has 15 residues.